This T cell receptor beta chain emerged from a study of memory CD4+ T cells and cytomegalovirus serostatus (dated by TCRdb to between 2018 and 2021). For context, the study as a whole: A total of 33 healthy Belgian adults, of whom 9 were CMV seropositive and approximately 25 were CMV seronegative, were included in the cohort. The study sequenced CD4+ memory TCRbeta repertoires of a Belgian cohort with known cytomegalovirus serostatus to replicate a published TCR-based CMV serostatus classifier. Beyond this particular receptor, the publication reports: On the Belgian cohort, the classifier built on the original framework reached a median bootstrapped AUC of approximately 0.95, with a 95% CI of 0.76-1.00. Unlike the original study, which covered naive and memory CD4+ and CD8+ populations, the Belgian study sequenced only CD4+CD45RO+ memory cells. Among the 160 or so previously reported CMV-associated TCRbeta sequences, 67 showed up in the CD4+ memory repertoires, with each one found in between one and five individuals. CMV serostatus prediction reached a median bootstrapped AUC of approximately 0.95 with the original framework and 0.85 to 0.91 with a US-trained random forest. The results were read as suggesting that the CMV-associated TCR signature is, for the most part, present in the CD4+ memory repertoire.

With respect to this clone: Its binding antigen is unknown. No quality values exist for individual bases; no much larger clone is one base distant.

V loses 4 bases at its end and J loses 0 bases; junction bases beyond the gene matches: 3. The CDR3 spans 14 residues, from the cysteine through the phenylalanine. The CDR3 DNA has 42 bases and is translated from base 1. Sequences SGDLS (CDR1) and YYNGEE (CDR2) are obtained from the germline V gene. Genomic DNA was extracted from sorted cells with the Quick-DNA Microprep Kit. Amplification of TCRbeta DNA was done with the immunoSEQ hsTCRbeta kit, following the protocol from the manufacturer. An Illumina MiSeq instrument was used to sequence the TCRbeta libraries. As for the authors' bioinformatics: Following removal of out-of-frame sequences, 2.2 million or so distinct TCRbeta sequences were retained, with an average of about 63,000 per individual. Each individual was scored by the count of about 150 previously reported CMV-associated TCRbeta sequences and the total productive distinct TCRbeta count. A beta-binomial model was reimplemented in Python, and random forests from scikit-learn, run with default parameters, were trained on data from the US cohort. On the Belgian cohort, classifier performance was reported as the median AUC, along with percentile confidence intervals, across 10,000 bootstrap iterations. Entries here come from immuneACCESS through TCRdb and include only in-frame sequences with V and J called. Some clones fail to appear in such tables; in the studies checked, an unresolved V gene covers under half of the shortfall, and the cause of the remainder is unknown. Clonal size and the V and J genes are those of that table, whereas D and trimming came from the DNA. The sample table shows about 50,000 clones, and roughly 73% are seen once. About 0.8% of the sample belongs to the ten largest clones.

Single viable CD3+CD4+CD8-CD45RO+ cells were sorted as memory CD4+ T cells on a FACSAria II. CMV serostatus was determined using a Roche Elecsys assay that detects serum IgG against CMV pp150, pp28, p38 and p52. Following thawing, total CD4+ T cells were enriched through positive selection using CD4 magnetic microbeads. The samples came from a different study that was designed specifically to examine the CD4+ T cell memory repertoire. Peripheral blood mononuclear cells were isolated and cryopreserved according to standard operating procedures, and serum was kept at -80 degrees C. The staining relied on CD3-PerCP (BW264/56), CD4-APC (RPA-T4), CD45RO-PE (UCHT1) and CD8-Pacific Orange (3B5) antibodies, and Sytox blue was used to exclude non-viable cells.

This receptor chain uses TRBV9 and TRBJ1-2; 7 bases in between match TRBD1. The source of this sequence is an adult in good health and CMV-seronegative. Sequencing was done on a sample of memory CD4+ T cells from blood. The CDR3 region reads CASSFGTANYGYTF. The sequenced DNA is TGTGCCAGCAGCTTCGGGACAGCTAACTATGGCTACACCTTC.